The 21 T cell receptor beta chains in this list originate from one sample, sequenced in a study of T-cell reconstitution after alpha-beta-depleted transplantation in children. Unique molecular identifiers featured in how the TCRbeta library was prepared. TCRdb reanalysed the PCR reads using MiXCR and keeps one entry per CDR3 protein. The table has almost 250,000 distinct CDR3 sequences, 20% to 30% seen once. Sequencing used PBMCs, obtained before TCRalphabeta/CD19-depleted stem cell transplant. These receptor sequences come from a girl aged 2 to 9 with Fanconi anemia, due to receive a stem cell transplant.

The chain has TRBV21-1 and TRBJ2-1; no DNA check was done on the table's D call, TRBD2. TRBV21-1 is tagged as a pseudogene. The CDR3 is 21 amino acids. The CDR3 DNA follows: TGTGCCAGCAGCAAAGCGGATTCAGGAAGGGAAGGAGCTAGCGGGCCCAATGAGCAGTTCTTC. Protein sequence: CASSKADSGREGASGPNEQFF.

V usage is TRBV20-1 and J usage is TRBJ2-7, with D perhaps matching TRBD1 (6 bases). V lost 8 bases to trimming and J lost 1 base, with 9 bases between them. This CDR3 has 11 residues. Germline loops: CDR1 DFQATT, CDR2 SNEGSKA (reference sequence). CDR3 sequence: CSSRGSYEQYF. The CDR3 bases are TGCAGTTCCAGGGGATCCTACGAGCAGTACTTC.

The genes are TRBV4-2 and TRBJ2-1, with unresolved D. This CDR3 is 15 amino acids long. V gave up 1 base and J gave up 2 bases, with 9 bases separating them. CDR1 is LGHNA and CDR2 is YNFKEQ in the germline V gene. For the CDR3, the DNA is TGTGCCAGCAGCCAAGCCCCTAATCCCTACAATGAGCAGTTCTTC. As protein: CASSQAPNPYNEQFF.

This clonotype has only a few counts. This chain connects TRBV6-5 to TRBJ2-1, with 7 positions matching TRBD2. Per germline, CDR1 MNHEY and CDR2 SVGAGI. CDR3 length: 13 residues. With V trimmed by 0 bases and J by 14 bases, 7 bases remained unmatched. The CDR3 protein is CASSYSGTTREFF. DNA of the CDR3: TGTGCCAGCAGTTACTCCGGGACTACTCGAGAGTTCTTC.

There are a few counts of this clonotype. The chain's CDR3 is CASSFLGLAGGNGETQYF. In nucleotides, the CDR3 is TGTGCCAGCAGTTTCTTGGGACTAGCGGGAGGGAATGGAGAGACCCAGTACTTC. This rearrangement joins TRBV28 to TRBJ2-5; TRBD2 matches at 16 bases. V lost 3 bases, J lost 4 bases, and 8 bases stayed unmatched. CDR1 and CDR2 (germline): MDHEN, SYDVKM. The length of the CDR3 is 18 residues.

This clonotype was seen many times. The V call is TRBV15, the J call TRBJ2-7, with D tentatively TRBD2 (6 bases). The CDR3 contains 16 residues. Germline CDR1 reads LNHNV; CDR2 reads YYDKDF (reference sequence). Trimming stripped 1 base from V and 2 bases from J, with 15 bases between. The CDR3 protein is CATSRGGDFVPYEQYF. The CDR3 coding sequence is TGTGCCACCAGCAGAGGAGGGGACTTCGTACCCTACGAGCAGTACTTC.

The chain employs TRBV13 and TRBJ2-1; 16 bases align to TRBD2. Germline-derived CDR1 and CDR2 are PRHDT and FYEKMQ (reference sequence). V shed 5 bases and J 9 bases; nucleotides not matched to a gene: 10. The CDR3 has 17 residues. CDR3 DNA: TGTGCCAGCAGCCAGGGGACTAGCGGGAGGGCAGTGGTTGAGCAGTTCTTC. Translating it yields CASSQGTSGRAVVEQFF.

This clonotype appeared a few times. The V and J genes are TRBV4-1 and TRBJ2-3; no definite D call. The germline gives CDR1 MGHRA, CDR2 YSYEKL. The CDR3 runs 19 residues. Trimming removed 0 bases at V and 6 bases at J, with 25 bases between. The CDR3 is CASSQDIPLTGPMGDTQYF. DNA for the CDR3: TGCGCCAGCAGCCAAGATATCCCCCTGACGGGCCCAATGGGGGATACGCAGTATTTT.

The chain recombines TRBV29-1 with TRBJ2-5, with 7 positions matching TRBD2. Germline assignment: CDR1 SQVTM and CDR2 ANQGSEA. The CDR3 loop spans 14 amino acids. V lost 8 bases, J lost 4 bases, and 13 bases stayed unmatched. The CDR3 reads CSHMRAGLSETQYF. DNA of the CDR3: TGCAGCCATATGCGAGCGGGGTTATCAGAGACCCAGTACTTC.

The genes are TRBV5-1 and TRBJ1-2, with 9 bases matching TRBD1. The ends lost 3 bases at V and 4 bases at J; junction bases unmatched: 4. This CDR3 is 14 amino acids long. The germline V gene encodes CDR1 SGHRS and CDR2 YFSETQ. CDR3 residues: CASSSGQGLYGYTF. For the CDR3, the DNA is TGCGCCAGCAGCTCGGGACAGGGACTCTATGGCTACACCTTC.

In its sample, this clonotype was seen many times. The J gene is TRBJ2-1, the V gene TRBV9; D is perhaps TRBD2 (6 bases). Trimming removed 0 bases at V and 2 bases at J, with 6 bases between. The CDR3 is 14 amino acids. Per germline, CDR1 SGDLS and CDR2 YYNGEE. CDR3 DNA: TGTGCCAGCAGCGTAGGGACTACCTACAATGAGCAGTTCTTC. It translates to CASSVGTTYNEQFF. The complete variable domain, with remaining parts taken from reference TRBV9 and TRBJ2-1, reads DSGVTQTPKHLITATGQRVTLRCSPRSGDLSVYWYQQSLDQGLQFLIQYYNGEERAKGNILERFSAQQFPDLHSELNLSSLELGDSALYFCASSVGTTYNEQFFGPGTRLTVL.

This clonotype was observed many times. The genes are TRBV29-1 and TRBJ2-1, with 9 bases that match TRBD2. This CDR3 spans 17 amino acids. Germline V CDR1 and CDR2: SQVTM, ANQGSEA. J lost 8 bases, V lost 0 bases, and 14 bases had no gene match. The CDR3 sequence: CSVEDLVSGREGDEQFF. The CDR3 nucleotides read TGCAGCGTTGAAGATCTCGTTAGCGGGAGAGAAGGCGATGAGCAGTTCTTC.

The chain carries TRBV5-1 and TRBJ2-3; 9 bases map to TRBD2. J was trimmed by 3 bases and V by 0 bases; bases with no gene match: 2. The CDR3 spans 15 residues. Germline CDR1 and CDR2: SGHRS and YFSETQ. In DNA form, the CDR3 reads TGCGCCAGCAGCTTGGCTAGCGGGAATACAGATACGCAGTATTTT. Translating it yields CASSLASGNTDTQYF.

The rearrangement uses TRBV20-1 and TRBJ2-1; the match to TRBD2 covers 9 bases. This CDR3 contains 16 residues. Germline assignment: CDR1 DFQATT and CDR2 SNEGSKA (reference sequence). The V gene end was trimmed by 0 bases and the J gene end by 7 bases; junction bases not matched to a gene: 10. The chain's CDR3 is CSARDPSGGQGNEQFF. The CDR3 DNA is TGCAGTGCTAGAGATCCCAGCGGGGGGCAGGGTAATGAGCAGTTCTTC.

V and J are TRBV28 and TRBJ2-7; the match to TRBD1 covers 7 bases. After removal of 3 bases from V and 3 bases from J, the junction contained 5 bases not matched to a gene. Germline-derived CDR1 and CDR2 are MDHEN and SYDVKM. This CDR3 has 14 residues. The CDR3 loop reads CASSFQGQYYEQYF. In nucleotides, the CDR3 is TGTGCCAGCAGTTTCCAGGGACAGTACTACGAGCAGTACTTC.

The V and J genes are TRBV5-1 and TRBJ2-5; no firm D call. Trimming took 0 bases from V and 5 from J, leaving 11 bases between them. Germline lookup yields CDR1 SGHRS and CDR2 YFSETQ. The CDR3 is made up of 14 amino acids. Written as DNA, the CDR3 is TGCGCCAGCAGCTTGGCAGAAGTGGGTGAGACCCAGTACTTC. Its translation is CASSLAEVGETQYF.

This clonotype was observed at least ten times. This rearrangement joins TRBV29-1 to TRBJ2-2; 9 bases fit TRBD1. The CDR3 spans 13 residues. Unmatched junction bases numbered 5, after V lost 6 bases and J lost 6 bases. From germline, CDR1 is SQVTM and CDR2 ANQGSEA. The CDR3: CSVGQGTAGELFF. CDR3 bases: TGCAGCGTCGGACAGGGGACCGCCGGGGAGCTGTTTTTT.

The sample holds many counts of this clonotype. This chain joins TRBV6-5 and TRBJ1-1, with D unclear. Germline assignment: CDR1 MNHEY and CDR2 SVGAGI. The CDR3 totals 14 residues. V was clipped by 5 bases and J by 3 bases, with 13 bases between them. CDR3 protein: CASSNPTEDTEAFF. The DNA for the CDR3 is TGTGCCAGCAGTAACCCTACAGAGGACACTGAAGCTTTCTTT.

This clonotype was seen a few times. The chain employs TRBV20-1 and TRBJ2-1, with D hard to call. V was trimmed by 3 bases and J by 6 bases, leaving 9 bases between them. The CDR3 consists of 12 residues. Germline lookup yields CDR1 DFQATT and CDR2 SNEGSKA (reference sequence). The CDR3 region has the DNA TGCAGTGCTAGGGGGTGGGCCAATGAGCAGTTCTTC. Protein sequence: CSARGWANEQFF.

This clonotype has just a few counts. The chain is built from TRBV7-2 and TRBJ2-7, with a tentative D call TRBD2 (6 bases). The CDR3 spans 15 residues. The germline V gene has CDR1 SGHTA and CDR2 FQGNSA. V was trimmed by 1 base and J by 9 bases, leaving 19 bases between them. The DNA of the CDR3 is TGTGCCAGCAGCTTAGACGGGGGTTGGACTCAGAGGCAGTACTTC. Translated, it gives CASSLDGGWTQRQYF.

This clonotype was observed a few times. The chain has TRBV29-1 and TRBJ2-1; D remains ambiguous. CDR3 length: 12 residues. The germline CDR1 and CDR2 sequences are SQVTM and ANQGSEA. Trimming shortened V by 6 bases and J by 9 bases, and 15 bases separated the two germline ends. The CDR3 is CSVRGPSSEQFF. Here the CDR3 DNA reads TGCAGCGTACGTGGCCCGTCTTCTGAGCAGTTCTTC.